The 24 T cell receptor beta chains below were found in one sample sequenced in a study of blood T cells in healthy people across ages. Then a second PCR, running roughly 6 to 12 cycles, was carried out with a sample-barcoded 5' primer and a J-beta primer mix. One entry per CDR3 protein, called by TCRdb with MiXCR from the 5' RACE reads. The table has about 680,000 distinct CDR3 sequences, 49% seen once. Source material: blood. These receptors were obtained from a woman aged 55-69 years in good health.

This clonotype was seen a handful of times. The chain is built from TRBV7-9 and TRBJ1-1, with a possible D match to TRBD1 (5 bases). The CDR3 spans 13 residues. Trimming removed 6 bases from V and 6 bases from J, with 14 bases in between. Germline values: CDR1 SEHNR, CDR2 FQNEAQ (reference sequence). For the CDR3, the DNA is TGTGCCAGCAGTTTTTACCGGGACGCTGAAGCTTTCTTT. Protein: CASSFYRDAEAFF.

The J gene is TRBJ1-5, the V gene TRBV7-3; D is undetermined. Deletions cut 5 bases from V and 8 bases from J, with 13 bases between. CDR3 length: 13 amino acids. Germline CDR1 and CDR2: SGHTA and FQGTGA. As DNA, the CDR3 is TGTGCCAGCAGCCCACGTGAGTTGGAGCCCCAGCATTTT. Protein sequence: CASSPRELEPQHF.

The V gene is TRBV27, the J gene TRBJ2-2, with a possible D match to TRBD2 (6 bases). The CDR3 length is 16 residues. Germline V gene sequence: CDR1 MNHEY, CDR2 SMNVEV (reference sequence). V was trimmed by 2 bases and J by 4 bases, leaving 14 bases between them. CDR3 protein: CASSLVSGTGTGELFF. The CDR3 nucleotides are TGTGCCAGCAGTTTAGTCTCCGGGACTGGCACCGGGGAGCTGTTTTTT.

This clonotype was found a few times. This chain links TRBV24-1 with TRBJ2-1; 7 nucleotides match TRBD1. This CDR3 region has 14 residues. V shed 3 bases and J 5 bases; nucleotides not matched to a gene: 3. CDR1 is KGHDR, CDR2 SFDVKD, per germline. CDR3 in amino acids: CATSDHRGNNEQFF. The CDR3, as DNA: TGTGCCACCAGTGATCACAGGGGAAACAATGAGCAGTTCTTC.

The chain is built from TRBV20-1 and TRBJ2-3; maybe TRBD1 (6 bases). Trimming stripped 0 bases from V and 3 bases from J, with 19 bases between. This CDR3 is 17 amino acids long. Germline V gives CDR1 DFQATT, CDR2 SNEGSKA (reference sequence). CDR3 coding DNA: TGCAGTGCTAGAGATTCTATGTTTTCAGGGGAGACAGATACGCAGTATTTT. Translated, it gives CSARDSMFSGETDTQYF.

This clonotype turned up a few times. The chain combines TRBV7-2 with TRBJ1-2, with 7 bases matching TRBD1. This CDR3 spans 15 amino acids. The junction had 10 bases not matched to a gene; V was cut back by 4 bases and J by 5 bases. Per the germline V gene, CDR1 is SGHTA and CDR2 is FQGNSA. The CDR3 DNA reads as TGTGCCAGCAGCTCAACACAGGGGTATGAGTATGGCTACACCTTC. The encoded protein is CASSSTQGYEYGYTF. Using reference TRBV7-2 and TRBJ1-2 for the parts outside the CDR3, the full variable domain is GAGVSQSPSNKVTEKGKDVELRCDPISGHTALYWYRQSLGQGLEFLIYFQGNSAPDKSGLPSDRFSAERTGGSVSTLTIQRTQQEDSAVYLCASSSTQGYEYGYTFGSGTRLTVV.

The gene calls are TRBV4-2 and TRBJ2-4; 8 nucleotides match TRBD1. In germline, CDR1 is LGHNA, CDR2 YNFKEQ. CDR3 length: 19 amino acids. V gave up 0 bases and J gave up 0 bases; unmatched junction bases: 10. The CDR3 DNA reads TGTGCCAGCAGCCAAGATCACCGGGACAGGCCCTTAGCCAAAAACATTCAGTACTTC. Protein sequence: CASSQDHRDRPLAKNIQYF.

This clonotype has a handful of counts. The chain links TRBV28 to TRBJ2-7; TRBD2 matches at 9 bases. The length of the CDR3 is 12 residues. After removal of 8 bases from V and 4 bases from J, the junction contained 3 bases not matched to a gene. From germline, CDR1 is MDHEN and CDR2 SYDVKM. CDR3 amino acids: CASGLARYEQYF. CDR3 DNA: TGTGCCAGCGGACTAGCGAGGTACGAGCAGTACTTC.

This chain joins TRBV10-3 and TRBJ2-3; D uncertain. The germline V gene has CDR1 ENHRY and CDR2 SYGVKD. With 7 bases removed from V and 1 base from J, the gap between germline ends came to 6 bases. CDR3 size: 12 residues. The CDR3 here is CAIKIGTDTQYF. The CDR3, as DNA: TGTGCCATCAAGATTGGCACAGATACGCAGTATTTT.

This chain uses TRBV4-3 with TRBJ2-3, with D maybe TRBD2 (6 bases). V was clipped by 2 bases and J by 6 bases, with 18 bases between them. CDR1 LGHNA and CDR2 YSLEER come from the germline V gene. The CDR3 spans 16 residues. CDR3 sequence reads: CASSQTRTISHDTQYF. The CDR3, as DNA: TGCGCCAGCAGCCAAACAAGGACTATTTCACACGATACGCAGTATTTT.

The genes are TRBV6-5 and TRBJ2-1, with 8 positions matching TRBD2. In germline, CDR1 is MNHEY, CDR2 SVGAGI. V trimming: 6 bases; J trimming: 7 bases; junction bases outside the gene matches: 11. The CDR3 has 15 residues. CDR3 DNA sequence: TGTGCCAGCAGCATCCTAGCGGGCGGGGGGAATGAGCAGTTCTTC. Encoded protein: CASSILAGGGNEQFF.

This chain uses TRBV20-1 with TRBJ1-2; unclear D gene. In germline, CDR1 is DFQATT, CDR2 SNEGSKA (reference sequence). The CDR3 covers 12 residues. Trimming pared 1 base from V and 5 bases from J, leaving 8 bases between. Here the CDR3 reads CSARGQVYGYTF. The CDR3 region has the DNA TGCAGTGCTAGAGGCCAGGTTTATGGCTACACCTTC.

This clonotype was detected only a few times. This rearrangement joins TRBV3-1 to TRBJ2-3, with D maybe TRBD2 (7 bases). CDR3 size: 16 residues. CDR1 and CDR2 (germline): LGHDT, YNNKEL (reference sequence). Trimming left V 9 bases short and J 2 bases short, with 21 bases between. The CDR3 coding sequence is TGTGCCAGGACCCCAAGAGCGGGACACCCCACAGATACGCAGTATTTT. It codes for CARTPRAGHPTDTQYF.

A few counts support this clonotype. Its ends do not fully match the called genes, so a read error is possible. CDR3 loop: CASSLSSYNERFF. The CDR3 DNA is TGTGCCAGCAGTTTATCCTCATACAATGAGCGGTTCTTC. The chain uses TRBV28 and TRBJ2-1; D remains unclear. The germline gives CDR1 MDHEN, CDR2 SYDVKM. CDR3 length equals 13 residues.

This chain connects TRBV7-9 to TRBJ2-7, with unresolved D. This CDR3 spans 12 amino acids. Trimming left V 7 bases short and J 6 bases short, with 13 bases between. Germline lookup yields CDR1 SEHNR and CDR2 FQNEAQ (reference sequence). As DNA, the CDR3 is TGTGCCAGCACCCCCGGGTTTCCCGAGCAGTACTTC. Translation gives CASTPGFPEQYF.

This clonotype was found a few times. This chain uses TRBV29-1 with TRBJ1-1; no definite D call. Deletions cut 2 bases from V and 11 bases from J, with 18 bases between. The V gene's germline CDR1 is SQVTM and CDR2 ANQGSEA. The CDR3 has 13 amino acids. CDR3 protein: CSVETKVDRRAFF. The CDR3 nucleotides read TGCAGCGTTGAAACTAAGGTAGATCGAAGGGCTTTCTTT.

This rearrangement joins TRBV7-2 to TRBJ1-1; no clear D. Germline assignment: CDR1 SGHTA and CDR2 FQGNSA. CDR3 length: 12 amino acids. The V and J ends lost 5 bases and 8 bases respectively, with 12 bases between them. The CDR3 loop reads CASSPGRFEAFF. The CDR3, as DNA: TGTGCCAGCAGCCCGGGTCGATTCGAAGCTTTCTTT.

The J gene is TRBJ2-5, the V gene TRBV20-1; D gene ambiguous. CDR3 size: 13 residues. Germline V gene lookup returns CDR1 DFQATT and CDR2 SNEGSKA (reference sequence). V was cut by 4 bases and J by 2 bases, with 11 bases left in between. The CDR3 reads CSANPGPQETQYF. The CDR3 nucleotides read TGCAGTGCTAACCCGGGCCCACAAGAGACCCAGTACTTC.

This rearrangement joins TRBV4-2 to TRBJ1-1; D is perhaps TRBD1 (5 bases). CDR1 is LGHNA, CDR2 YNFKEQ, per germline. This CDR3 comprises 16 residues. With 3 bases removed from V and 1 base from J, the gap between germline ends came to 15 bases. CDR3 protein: CASSQAAKGPNTEAFF. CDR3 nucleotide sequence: TGTGCCAGCAGCCAGGCGGCTAAGGGACCGAACACTGAAGCTTTCTTT.

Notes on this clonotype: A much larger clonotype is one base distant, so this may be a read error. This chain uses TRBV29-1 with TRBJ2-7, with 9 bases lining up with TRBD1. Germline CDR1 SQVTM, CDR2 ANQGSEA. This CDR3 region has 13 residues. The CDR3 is CSVIPGQGYGQYF. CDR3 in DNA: TGCAGCGTCATACCGGGACAGGGCTACGGGCAGTACTTC.

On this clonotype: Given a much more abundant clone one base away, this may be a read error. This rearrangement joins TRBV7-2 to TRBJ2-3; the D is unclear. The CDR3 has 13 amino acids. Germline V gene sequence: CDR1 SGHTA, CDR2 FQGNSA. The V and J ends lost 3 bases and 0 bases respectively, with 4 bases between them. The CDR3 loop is CASSFESTDTQYF. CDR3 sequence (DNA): TGTGCCAGCAGCTTCGAGAGCACAGATACGCAGTATTTT. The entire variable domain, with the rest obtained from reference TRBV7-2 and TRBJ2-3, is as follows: GAGVSQSPSNKVTEKGKDVELRCDPISGHTALYWYRQSLGQGLEFLIYFQGNSAPDKSGLPSDRFSAERTGGSVSTLTIQRTQQEDSAVYLCASSFESTDTQYFGPGTRLTVL.

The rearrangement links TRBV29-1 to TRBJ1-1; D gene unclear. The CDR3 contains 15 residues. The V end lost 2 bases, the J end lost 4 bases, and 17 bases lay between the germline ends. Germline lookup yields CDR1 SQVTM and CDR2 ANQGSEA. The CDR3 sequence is CSVENAGRKGTEAFF. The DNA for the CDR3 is TGCAGCGTTGAAAATGCGGGCAGGAAGGGCACTGAAGCTTTCTTT. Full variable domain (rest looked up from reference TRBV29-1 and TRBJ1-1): SAVISQKPSRDICQRGTSLTIQCQVDSQVTMMFWYRQQPGQSLTLIATANQGSEATYESGFVIDKFPISRPNLTFSTLTVSNMSPEDSSIYLCSVENAGRKGTEAFFGQGTRLTVV.

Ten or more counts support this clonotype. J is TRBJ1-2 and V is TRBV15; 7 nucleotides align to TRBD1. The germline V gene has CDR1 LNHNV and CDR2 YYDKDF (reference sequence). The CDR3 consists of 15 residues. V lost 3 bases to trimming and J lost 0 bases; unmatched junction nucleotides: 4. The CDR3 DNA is TGTGCCACCAGCAGTCGGACAGGAGCTAACTATGGCTACACCTTC. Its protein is CATSSRTGANYGYTF.

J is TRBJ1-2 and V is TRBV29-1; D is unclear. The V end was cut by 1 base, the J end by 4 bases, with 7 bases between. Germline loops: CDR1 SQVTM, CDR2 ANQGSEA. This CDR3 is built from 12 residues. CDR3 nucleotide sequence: TGCAGCGTTGAAGCCGCGCCCTATGGCTACACCTTC. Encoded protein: CSVEAAPYGYTF.